The source of this T cell receptor beta chain is a study of cytomegalovirus exposure and HLA in healthy donors. V was clipped by 3 bases and J by 1 base; unmatched bases: 19. There are 20 residues in the CDR3. The table lists this clone with a count of one. The primer mix had 60 Vbeta and 13 Jbeta primers. The method was immunoSEQ multiplex PCR; TCRdb's version includes in-frame clones alone and lacks a portion of them. Found here are some 200,000 clones, approximately 80% of them singletons; the top ten hold 1.5% to 2%. The origin of this receptor is a woman in her 30s in good health and CMV-seronegative. Sequencing was performed on PBMCs. V and J are TRBV23-1 and TRBJ1-1; 8 bases match TRBD1. TRBV23-1 is known as an ORF, though its function is uncertain. CDR3 DNA sequence: TGCGCCAGCAGTCATCCCGACCCTGGGACAGGTTCAGATCAGAACACTGAAGCTTTCTTT. This sequence encodes CASSHPDPGTGSDQNTEAFF.